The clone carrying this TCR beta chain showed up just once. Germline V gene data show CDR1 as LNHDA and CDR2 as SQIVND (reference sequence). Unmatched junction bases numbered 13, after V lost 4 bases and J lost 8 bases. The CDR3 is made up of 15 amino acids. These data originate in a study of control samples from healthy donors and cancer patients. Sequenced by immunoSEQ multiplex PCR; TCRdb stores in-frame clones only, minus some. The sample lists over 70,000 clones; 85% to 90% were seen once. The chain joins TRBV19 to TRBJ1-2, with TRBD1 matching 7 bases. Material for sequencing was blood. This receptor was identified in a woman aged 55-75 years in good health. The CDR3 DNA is TGTGCCAGTAGTAGCCGACAGGGCTGGTTTGAAGGCTACACCTTC. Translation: CASSSRQGWFEGYTF.